This T cell receptor (beta chain) stems from a study of T cells in Graves' hyperthyroidism and ophthalmopathy (dated by TCRdb to between 2018 and 2020). About the investigation overall: Peripheral blood was collected at initial diagnosis, before any treatment. The 75 to 100 discovery patients were divided at random into training and test sets in a 7:3 ratio. Whether ophthalmopathy could be predicted prospectively was tested in an independent validation cohort made up of 18 to 20 hyperthyroidism patients plus 17 patients who later progressed to ophthalmopathy. According to the paper, TCR Vbeta CDR3 sequencing was carried out on 120 to 150 peripheral blood samples, which came from some 41 ophthalmopathy, some 73 hyperthyroidism and roughly 17 progressor patients. To identify distinguishing TCR V-J signatures, a discovery cohort of 95 to 100 patients was used, comprising some 45 with Graves' ophthalmopathy and 57 with stable Graves' hyperthyroidism. Following sampling, methimazole starting at 30 mg daily was given to hyperthyroidism patients, and high-dose intravenous methylprednisolone was given to ophthalmopathy patients. In addition, the study compared T-cell repertoires in thyroid tissue and in blood from several Graves' hyperthyroidism patients. General findings and caveats noted by the study authors: Most expanded thyroid clonotypes (frequency above 0.001) were also detected in blood, a finding suggesting that blood repertoires may reflect thyroid immune responses. In validation, progression to ophthalmopathy was predicted by the model with 70.59% sensitivity and approximately 78% specificity, a median of approximately 6.5 months before onset. A model built on a 13 V-J signature distinguished ophthalmopathy from stable hyperthyroidism, reaching about 89% sensitivity and about 81% specificity in cross-validation and 80%/75% in testing. Sample size was not statistically predetermined, and investigators were not blinded to group allocation.

This clonotype was counted a few times. Its antigen has not been determined. One base away there is no much larger clone; base qualities are not given. CDR1 MDHEN and CDR2 SYDVKM are derived from the germline V gene. The CDR3 holds 12 amino acids from the cysteine to the phenylalanine. CDR3 DNA is the only sequence kept; it has 36 bases, read in frame from the first base. V gives up 6 bases and J gives up 6 bases, and the segment between their germline ends measures 6 bases. The TCR beta CDR3 regions were amplified from RNA transcripts. For the first round of RT-PCR on the TCR CDR3, the HTBI primer set was used together with the Qiagen OneStep RT-PCR kit. Libraries were constructed in a second round of multiplex PCR, after which size selection and purification were performed. The libraries were sequenced on an Illumina HiSeq2000 using paired-end 100 bp reads. The original methods were these. SOAPnuke was used to process the raw data, removing reads that contained adapters or uncalled bases, had a mean Phred below 15, or lacked an exact match to the constant primer or identifier. COPE v1.2.5 was used to merge the high-quality paired reads, and each unique nucleotide sequence was defined as a clonotype. Clonotypes were aligned to IMGT TRBV, TRBD and TRBJ reference segments using MiTCR v1.1. The analysis was restricted to V-J combinations with a frequency above 0.0001, which together covered around 99% of the repertoires. A TCS score was defined as the ratio between F50 (clonal expansion) and ExV (chaos), using BLOSUM62-based TCRdist between CDR3 peptides within each V-J. Welch's t-statistics and random forest reduced 514 V-J features to about 12, which were used in a naive Bayes classifier (R e1071). TCRdb ran its own pipeline on the public reads, namely fastp trimming at Q25 and MiXCR clone calling, and kept in-frame beta chains. All rows with the same CDR3 protein become a single entry with the most common DNA and genes. TCRdb's processing, not the authors', yielded these V and J calls. The sample yields some 490,000 distinct CDR3 sequences; roughly 22% were counted once. Of the sample, approximately 49% is held by the ten largest clones.

In the ophthalmopathy patients, disease was moderately to severely active, with a Clinical Activity Score of 3 or more, a NOSPECS grade of 4 or more, and a duration of less than 3 months. The study excluded patients with uncontrolled infections, other autoimmune diseases, pregnancy or lactation. Diagnoses relied on clinical symptoms, serum thyroxine and TRAb, thyroid ultrasound and orbital computed tomography. PBMCs were isolated from about 10 ml of fresh peripheral blood by Ficoll-Paque density gradient centrifugation. Trizol reagent was used to extract total RNA, and RNA quality was then checked on an Agilent 2100 Bioanalyzer.

The sequenced sample was blood. The chain is made from TRBV28 and TRBJ1-6; no D gene is confidently identified. The source of this sequence is a woman between 65 and 79 years old with Graves' ophthalmopathy. The CDR3 amino acid sequence is: CASSGSNSPLHF. The nucleotides read TGTGCCAGCAGCGGCAGTAATTCACCCCTCCACTTT.